What follows are 5 T cell receptor beta chains derived from one specimen sequenced in a study of regulatory T cells in long-lasting Graves disease. As to time point: newly diagnosed GD, antithyroid drugs for less than 3 months. The TCR library was made from RNA extracted from PBMCs. Both iRepertoire HTBI primers and Arm-PCR of CDR3 regions were used to build the TCR beta libraries. Via MiXCR, TCRdb re-called the multiplex PCR reads, giving one row per CDR3 protein. The profile shows roughly 500,000 distinct CDR3 sequences, more than 10% of them singletons. The same data also went into a second study, on T cells in Graves' hyperthyroidism and ophthalmopathy.

Specimen: peripheral blood mononuclear cells (PBMCs), collected at new diagnosis, from a patient treated with antithyroid drugs. All receptors derive from a woman under 40 with Graves disease.

The table lists this clonotype with a few counts. This chain connects TRBV7-3 to TRBJ2-1; 9 bases agree with TRBD1. CDR3 length: 14 amino acids. CDR1 and CDR2 from the germline V gene are SGHTA and FQGTGA. Losses at the gene ends were 5 bases for V and 7 bases for J; bases not matched to a gene: 6. The CDR3 sequence: CASSPQGAQNEQFF. DNA for the CDR3: TGTGCCAGCAGCCCACAGGGGGCTCAGAATGAGCAGTTCTTC.

This clonotype was counted ten times or more. The chain carries TRBV12-3 or TRBV12-4 and TRBJ1-1; D might be TRBD1 (5 bases). This CDR3 comprises 14 residues. V was pared by 3 bases and J by 3 bases, with 11 bases between. In nucleotides, the CDR3 is TGTGCCAGCAGTTTGTCAGACAGTCACACTGAAGCTTTCTTT. Its protein product is CASSLSDSHTEAFF.

This clonotype has ten or more counts. This sequence joins TRBV2 and TRBJ2-1, with a possible D match to TRBD1 (5 bases). Germline CDR1 is SNHLY and CDR2 is FYNNEI. The CDR3 is 14 amino acids. V lost 2 bases and J 0 bases, leaving 5 bases between the germline ends. This CDR3 reads CASSEQGSYNEQFF. In DNA, the CDR3 is TGTGCCAGCAGTGAACAGGGCTCCTACAATGAGCAGTTCTTC.

This clonotype was seen more than once but under ten times. The chain employs TRBV30 and TRBJ2-7; TRBD1 matches at 7 bases. Losses at the gene ends were 0 bases for V and 6 bases for J; bases not matched to a gene: 2. From germline, CDR1 is GTSNPN and CDR2 SVGIG (reference sequence). The CDR3 extends over 12 amino acids. The CDR3 sequence is CAWSVQGIEQYF. CDR3 DNA: TGTGCCTGGAGTGTACAGGGGATCGAGCAGTACTTC.

This clonotype was counted a few times. A much more abundant neighbour one base away suggests this may be a read error. The rearrangement joins TRBV12-3 or TRBV12-4 to TRBJ2-2; tentative D call: TRBD2 (5 bases). This CDR3 is built from 19 residues. The CDR3, as DNA: TGTGCCAGCAGTTTCCCCCCCGTTTCCGAAGGGCGCGACACCGGGGAGCTGTCTTTT. Translation: CASSFPPVSEGRDTGELSF.